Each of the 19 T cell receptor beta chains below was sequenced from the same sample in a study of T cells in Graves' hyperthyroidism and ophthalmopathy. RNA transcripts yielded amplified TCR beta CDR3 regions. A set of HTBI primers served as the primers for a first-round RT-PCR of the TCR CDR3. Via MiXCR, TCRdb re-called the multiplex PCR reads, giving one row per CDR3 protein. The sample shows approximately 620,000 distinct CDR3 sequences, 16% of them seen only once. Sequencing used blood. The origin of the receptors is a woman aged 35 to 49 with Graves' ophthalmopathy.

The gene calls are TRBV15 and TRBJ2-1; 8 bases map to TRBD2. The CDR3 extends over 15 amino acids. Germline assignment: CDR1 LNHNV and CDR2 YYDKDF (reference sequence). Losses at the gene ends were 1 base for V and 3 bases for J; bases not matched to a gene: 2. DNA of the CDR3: TGTGCCACCAGCAGAGCCGGGACTAGCTACAATGAGCAGTTCTTC. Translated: CATSRAGTSYNEQFF.

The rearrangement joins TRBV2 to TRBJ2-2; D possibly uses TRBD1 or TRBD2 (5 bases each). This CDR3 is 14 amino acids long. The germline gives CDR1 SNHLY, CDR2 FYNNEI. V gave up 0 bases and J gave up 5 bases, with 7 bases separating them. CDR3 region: CASSEAGETGELFF. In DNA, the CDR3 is TGTGCCAGCAGTGAAGCGGGGGAGACCGGGGAGCTGTTTTTT.

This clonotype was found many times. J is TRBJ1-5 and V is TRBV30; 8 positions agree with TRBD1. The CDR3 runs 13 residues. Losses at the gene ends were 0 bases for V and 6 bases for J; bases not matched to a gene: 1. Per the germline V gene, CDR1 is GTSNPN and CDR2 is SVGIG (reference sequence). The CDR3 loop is CAWSVTGGQPQHF. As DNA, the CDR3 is TGTGCCTGGAGTGTAACAGGGGGTCAGCCCCAGCATTTT. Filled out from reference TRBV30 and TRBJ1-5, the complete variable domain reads SQTIHQWPATLVQPVGSPLSLECTVEGTSNPNLYWYRQAAGRGLQLLFYSVGIGQISSEVPQNLSASRPQDRQFILSSKKLLLSDSGFYLCAWSVTGGQPQHFGDGTRLSIL.

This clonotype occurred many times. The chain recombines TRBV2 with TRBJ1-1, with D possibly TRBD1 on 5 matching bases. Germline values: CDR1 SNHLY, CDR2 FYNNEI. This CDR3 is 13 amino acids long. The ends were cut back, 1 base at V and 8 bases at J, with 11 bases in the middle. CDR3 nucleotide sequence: TGTGCCAGCAGTGAAGAAAGGTGGGACGAAGCTTTCTTT. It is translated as CASSEERWDEAFF. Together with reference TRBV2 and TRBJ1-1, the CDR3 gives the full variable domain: EPEVTQTPSHQVTQMGQEVILRCVPISNHLYFYWYRQILGQKVEFLVSFYNNEISEKSEIFDDQFSVERPDGSNFTLKIRSTKLEDSAMYFCASSEERWDEAFFGQGTRLTVV.

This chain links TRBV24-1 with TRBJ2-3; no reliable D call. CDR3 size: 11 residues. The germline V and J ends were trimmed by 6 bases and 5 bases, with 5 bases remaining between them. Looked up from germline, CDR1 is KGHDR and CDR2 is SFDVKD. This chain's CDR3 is CATSLEDTQYF. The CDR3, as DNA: TGTGCCACCAGTCTTGAAGATACGCAGTATTTT.

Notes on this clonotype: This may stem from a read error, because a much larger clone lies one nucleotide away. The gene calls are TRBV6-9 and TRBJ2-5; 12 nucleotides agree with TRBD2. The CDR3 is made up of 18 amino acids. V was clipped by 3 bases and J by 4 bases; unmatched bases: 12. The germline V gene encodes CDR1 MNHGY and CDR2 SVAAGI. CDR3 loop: CASSYEGLAGYLRETQYF. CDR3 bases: TGTGCCAGCAGTTACGAAGGACTAGCGGGATATTTGAGAGAGACCCAGTACTTC.

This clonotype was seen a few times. CDR3 sequence reads: CAISPMDRNSPLHF. The CDR3 nucleotides are TGTGCCATCAGTCCCATGGACCGCAATTCACCCCTCCACTTT. V and J are TRBV10-3 and TRBJ1-6; D gene ambiguous. Germline CDR1 and CDR2: ENHRY and SYGVKD. Between the trimmed V and J ends, which lost 5 bases and 7 bases, there was a span of 12 bases. CDR3 size: 14 residues.

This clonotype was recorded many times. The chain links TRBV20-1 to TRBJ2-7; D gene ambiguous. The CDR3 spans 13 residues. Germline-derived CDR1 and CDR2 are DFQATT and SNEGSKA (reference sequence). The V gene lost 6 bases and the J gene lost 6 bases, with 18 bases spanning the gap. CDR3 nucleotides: TGCAGTGCCATCACCTATTCGGATTCCGAGCAGTACTTC. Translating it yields CSAITYSDSEQYF.

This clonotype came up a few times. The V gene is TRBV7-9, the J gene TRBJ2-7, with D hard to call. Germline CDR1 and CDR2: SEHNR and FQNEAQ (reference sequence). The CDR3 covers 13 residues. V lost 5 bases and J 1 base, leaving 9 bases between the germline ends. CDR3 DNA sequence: TGTGCCAGCAGCGTTTCGGATTCCTACGAGCAGTACTTC. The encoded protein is CASSVSDSYEQYF.

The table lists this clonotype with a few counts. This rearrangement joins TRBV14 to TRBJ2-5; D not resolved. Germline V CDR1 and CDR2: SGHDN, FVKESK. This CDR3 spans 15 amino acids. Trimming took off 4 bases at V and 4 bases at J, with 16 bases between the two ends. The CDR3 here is CASSPLGPLGETQYF. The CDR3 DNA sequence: TGTGCCAGCAGCCCCCTCGGGCCTTTGGGAGAGACCCAGTACTTC.

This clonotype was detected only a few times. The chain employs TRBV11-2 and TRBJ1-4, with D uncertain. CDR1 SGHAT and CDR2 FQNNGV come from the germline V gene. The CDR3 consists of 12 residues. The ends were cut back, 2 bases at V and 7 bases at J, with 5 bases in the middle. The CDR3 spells CASSLPPEKLFF. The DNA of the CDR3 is TGTGCCAGCAGCTTACCCCCTGAAAAACTGTTTTTT.

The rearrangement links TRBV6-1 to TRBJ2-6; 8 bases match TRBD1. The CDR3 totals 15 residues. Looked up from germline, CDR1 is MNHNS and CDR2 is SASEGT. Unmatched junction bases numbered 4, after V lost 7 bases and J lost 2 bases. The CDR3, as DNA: TGTGCCAGCACCGCGACAGGGGCTGGGGCCAACGTCCTGACTTTC. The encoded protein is CASTATGAGANVLTF.

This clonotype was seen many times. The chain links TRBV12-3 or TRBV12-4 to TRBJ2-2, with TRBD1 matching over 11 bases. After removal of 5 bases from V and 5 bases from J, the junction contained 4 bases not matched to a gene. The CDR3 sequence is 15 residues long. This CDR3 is CASSPRDRGTGELFF. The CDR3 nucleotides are TGTGCCAGCAGTCCAAGGGACAGGGGGACCGGGGAGCTGTTTTTT.

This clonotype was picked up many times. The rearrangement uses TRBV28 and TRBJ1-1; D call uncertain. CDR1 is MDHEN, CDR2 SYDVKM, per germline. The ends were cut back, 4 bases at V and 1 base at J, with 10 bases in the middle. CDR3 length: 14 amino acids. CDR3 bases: TGTGCCAGCAGTTACCCACAACGGAACACTGAAGCTTTCTTT. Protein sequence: CASSYPQRNTEAFF.

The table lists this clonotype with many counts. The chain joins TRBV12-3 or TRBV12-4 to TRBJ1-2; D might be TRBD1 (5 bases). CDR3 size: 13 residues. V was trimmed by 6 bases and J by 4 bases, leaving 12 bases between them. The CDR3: CASSRGLLYGYTF. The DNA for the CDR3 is TGTGCCAGCAGCCGGGGACTGCTCTATGGCTACACCTTC.

CDR3 DNA sequence: TGTGCCAGCAGTTCAACGGGACTTATCACCGGGGAGCTGTTTTTT. This encodes CASSSTGLITGELFF. The V and J genes are TRBV27 and TRBJ2-2, with a tentative D call TRBD2 (6 bases). In germline, CDR1 is MNHEY, CDR2 SMNVEV (reference sequence). V lost 4 bases and J 4 bases, leaving 13 bases between the germline ends. This CDR3 comprises 15 residues.

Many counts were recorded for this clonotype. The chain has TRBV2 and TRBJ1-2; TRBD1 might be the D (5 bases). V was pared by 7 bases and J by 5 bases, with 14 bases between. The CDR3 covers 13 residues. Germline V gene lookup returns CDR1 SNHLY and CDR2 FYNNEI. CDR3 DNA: TGTGCCAGCACCGAGGGCAGGGCGTATGGCTACACCTTC. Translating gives CASTEGRAYGYTF.

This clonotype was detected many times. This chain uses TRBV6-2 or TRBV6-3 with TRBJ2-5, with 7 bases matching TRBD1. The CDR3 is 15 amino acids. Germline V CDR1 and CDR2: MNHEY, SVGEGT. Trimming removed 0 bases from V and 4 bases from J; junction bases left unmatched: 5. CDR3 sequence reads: CASSYSKTGSETQYF. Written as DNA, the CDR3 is TGTGCCAGCAGTTACTCGAAGACAGGGTCAGAGACCCAGTACTTC.

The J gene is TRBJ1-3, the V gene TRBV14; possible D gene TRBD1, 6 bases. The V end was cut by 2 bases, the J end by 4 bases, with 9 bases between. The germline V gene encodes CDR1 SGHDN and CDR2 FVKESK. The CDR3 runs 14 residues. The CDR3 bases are TGTGCCAGCAGCCAACAGGGGCACGGAAACACCATATATTTT. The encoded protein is CASSQQGHGNTIYF.